The entry below describes one TCR beta chain. The source of the sample is a study of early T cells in non-severe SARS-CoV-2 infection. The overall study: Bulk RNA isolated from unsorted whole blood underwent sequencing; chains were not paired.

Individual cDNA molecules carried attached unique molecular identifiers. TCRdb passed the 5' RACE reads through MiXCR, listing each CDR3 protein once. The table includes approximately 58,000 distinct CDR3 sequences, 9.5% to 13% detected once. Germline lookup yields CDR1 MDHEN and CDR2 SYDVKM. The CDR3 runs to 12 residues. J gave up 7 bases and V 5 bases, and 4 bases lay outside the gene matches. This TCR was recovered from an adult who was a healthcare worker with PCR-confirmed SARS-CoV-2 infection or an uninfected control (not recorded which). The genes are TRBV28 and TRBJ1-2, with TRBD1 matching 7 bases. The sample was whole blood. The CDR3 region has the DNA TGTGCCAGCAGTACCACAGGGGCTGGCTACACCTTC. It is translated as CASSTTGAGYTF.